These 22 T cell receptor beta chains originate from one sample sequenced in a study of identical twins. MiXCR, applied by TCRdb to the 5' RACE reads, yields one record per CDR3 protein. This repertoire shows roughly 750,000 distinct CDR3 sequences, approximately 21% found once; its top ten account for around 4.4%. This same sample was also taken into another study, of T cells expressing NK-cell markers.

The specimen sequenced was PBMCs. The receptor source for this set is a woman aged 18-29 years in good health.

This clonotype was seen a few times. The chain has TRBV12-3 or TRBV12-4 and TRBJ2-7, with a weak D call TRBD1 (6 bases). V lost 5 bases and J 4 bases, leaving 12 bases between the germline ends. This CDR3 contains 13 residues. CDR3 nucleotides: TGTGCCAGCAGTACCGAAGGGGGATACGAGCAGTACTTC. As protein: CASSTEGGYEQYF.

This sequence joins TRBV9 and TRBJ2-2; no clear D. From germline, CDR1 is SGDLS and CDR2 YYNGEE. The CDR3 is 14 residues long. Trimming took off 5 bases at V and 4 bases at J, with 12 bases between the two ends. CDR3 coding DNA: TGTGCCAGCAGGGACCCCTTAGCCACCGGGGAGCTGTTTTTT. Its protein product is CASRDPLATGELFF.

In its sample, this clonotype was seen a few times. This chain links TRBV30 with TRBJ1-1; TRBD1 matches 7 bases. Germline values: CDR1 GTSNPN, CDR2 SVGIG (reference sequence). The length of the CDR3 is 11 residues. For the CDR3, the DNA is TGTGCAGCCGACAGGGACACTGAAGCTTTCTTT. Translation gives CAADRDTEAFF.

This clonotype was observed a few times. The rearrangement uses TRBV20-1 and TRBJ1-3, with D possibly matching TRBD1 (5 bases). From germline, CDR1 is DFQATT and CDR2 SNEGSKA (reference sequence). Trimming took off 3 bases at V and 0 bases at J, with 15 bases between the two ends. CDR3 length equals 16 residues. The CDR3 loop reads CSARGTWQGSGNTIYF. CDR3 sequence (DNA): TGCAGTGCTAGGGGGACCTGGCAGGGCTCTGGAAACACCATATATTTT.

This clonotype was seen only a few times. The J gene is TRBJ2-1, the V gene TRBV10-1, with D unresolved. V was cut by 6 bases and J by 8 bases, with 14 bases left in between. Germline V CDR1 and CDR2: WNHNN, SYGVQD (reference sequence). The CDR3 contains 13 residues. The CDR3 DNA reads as TGCGCCAGCAGCCACAGTCGGACGGATGAGCAGTTCTTC. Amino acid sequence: CASSHSRTDEQFF.

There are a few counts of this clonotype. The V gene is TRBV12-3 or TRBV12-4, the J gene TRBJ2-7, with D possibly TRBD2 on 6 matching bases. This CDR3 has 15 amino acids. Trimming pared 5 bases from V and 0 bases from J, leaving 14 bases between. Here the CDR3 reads CASSPSAQSSYEQYF. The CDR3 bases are TGTGCCAGCAGTCCTAGCGCCCAGAGCTCCTACGAGCAGTACTTC.

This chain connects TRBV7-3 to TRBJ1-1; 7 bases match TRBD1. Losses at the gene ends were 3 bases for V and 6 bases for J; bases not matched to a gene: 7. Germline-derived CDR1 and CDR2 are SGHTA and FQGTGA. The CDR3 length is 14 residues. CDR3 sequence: CASSFSGGLAEAFF. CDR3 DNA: TGTGCCAGCAGCTTTTCAGGGGGGCTGGCTGAAGCTTTCTTT.

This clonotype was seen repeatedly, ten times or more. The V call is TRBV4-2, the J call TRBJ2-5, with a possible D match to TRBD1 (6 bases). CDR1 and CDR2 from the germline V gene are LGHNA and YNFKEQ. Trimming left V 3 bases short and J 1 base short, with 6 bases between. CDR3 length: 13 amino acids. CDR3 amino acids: CASSQDSQETQYF. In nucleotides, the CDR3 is TGTGCCAGCAGCCAGGACAGCCAAGAGACCCAGTACTTC.

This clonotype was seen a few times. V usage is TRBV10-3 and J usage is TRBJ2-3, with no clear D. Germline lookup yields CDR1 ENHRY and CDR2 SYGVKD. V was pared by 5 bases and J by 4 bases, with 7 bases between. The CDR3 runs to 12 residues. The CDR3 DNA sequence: TGTGCCATCAGTTCAGTTTCAGATACGCAGTATTTT. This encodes CAISSVSDTQYF.

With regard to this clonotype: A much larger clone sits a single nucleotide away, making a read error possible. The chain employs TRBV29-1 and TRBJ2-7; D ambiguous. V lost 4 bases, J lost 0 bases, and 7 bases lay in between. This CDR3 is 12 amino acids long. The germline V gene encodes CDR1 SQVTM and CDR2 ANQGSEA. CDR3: CSVGTTSYEQYF. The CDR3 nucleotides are TGCAGCGTTGGGACCACCTCCTACGAGCAGTACTTC.

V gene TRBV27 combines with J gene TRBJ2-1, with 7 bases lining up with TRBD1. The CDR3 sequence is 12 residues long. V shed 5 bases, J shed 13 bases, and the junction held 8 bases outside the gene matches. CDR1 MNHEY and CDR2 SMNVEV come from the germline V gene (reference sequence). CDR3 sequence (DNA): TGTGCCAGCAGTGTACGGGACAGCCCTCAGTTCTTC. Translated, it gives CASSVRDSPQFF.

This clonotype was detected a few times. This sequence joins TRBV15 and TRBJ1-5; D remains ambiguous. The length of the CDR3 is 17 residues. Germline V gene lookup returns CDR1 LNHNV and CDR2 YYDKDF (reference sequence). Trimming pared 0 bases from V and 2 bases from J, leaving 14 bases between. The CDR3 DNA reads TGTGCCACCAGCAGAGATCTCGCAGGAGATGGCAATCAGCCCCAGCATTTT. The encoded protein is CATSRDLAGDGNQPQHF.

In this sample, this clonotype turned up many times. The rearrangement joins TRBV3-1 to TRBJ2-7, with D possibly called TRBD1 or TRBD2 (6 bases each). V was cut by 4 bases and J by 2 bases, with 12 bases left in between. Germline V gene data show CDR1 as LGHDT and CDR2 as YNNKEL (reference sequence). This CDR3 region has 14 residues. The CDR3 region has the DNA TGTGCCAGCAGCCCTAGGGGGGCCACCTACGAGCAGTACTTC. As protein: CASSPRGATYEQYF.

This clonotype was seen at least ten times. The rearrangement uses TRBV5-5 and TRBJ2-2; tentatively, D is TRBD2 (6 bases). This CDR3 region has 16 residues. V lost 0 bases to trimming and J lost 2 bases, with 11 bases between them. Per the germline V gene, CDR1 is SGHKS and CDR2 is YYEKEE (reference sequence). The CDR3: CASSLASVRNTGELFF. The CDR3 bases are TGTGCCAGCAGCTTGGCTAGCGTAAGAAACACCGGGGAGCTGTTTTTT.

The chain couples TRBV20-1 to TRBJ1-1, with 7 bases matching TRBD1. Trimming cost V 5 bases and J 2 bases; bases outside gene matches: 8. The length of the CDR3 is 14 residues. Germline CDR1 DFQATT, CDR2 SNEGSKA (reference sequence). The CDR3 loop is CSAWDYRGNTEAFF. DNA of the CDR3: TGCAGTGCTTGGGACTACAGGGGAAACACTGAAGCTTTCTTT.

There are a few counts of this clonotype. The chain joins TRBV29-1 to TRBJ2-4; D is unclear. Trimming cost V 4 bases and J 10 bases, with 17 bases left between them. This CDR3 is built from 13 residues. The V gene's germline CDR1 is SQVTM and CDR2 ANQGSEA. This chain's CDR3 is CSVVISRLGIQYF. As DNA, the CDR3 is TGCAGCGTTGTTATTTCGAGGTTAGGAATTCAGTACTTC.

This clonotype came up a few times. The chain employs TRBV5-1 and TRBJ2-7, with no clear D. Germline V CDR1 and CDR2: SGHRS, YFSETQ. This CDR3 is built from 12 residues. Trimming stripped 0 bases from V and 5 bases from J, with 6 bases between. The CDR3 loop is CASSLVSHEQYF. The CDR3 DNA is TGCGCCAGCAGCTTGGTGTCCCACGAGCAGTACTTC.

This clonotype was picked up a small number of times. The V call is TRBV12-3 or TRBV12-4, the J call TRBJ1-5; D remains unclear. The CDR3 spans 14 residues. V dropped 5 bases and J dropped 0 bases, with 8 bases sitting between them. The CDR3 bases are TGTGCCAGCAGTCGACACAATAGCAATCAGCCCCAGCATTTT. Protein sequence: CASSRHNSNQPQHF.

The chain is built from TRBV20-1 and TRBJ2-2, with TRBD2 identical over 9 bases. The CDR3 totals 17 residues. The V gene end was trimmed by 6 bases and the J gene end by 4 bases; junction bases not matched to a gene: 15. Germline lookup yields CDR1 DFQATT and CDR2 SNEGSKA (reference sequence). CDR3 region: CSASIAGESLFTGELFF. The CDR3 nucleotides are TGCAGTGCGAGTATAGCGGGGGAGTCTCTTTTCACCGGGGAGCTGTTTTTT.

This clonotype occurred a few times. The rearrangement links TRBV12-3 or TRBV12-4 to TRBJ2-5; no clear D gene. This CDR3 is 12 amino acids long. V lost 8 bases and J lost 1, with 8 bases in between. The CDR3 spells CASCDIQETQYF. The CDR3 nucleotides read TGTGCCAGCTGTGACATCCAAGAGACCCAGTACTTC.

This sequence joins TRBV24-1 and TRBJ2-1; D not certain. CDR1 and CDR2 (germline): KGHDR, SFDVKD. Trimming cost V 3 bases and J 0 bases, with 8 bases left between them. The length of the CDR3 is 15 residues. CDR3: CATSDGLSSYNEQFF. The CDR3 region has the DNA TGTGCCACCAGTGATGGCCTCAGCTCCTACAATGAGCAGTTCTTC.

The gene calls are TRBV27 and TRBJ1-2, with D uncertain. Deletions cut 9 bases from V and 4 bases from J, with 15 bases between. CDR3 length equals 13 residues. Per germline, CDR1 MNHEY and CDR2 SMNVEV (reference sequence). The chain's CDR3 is CASAGWTSYGYTF. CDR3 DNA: TGTGCCAGTGCAGGTTGGACCTCCTATGGCTACACCTTC.